This T cell receptor (beta chain) was captured in a study of cytomegalovirus exposure and HLA in healthy donors. Primers: 60 Vbeta forward and 13 Jbeta reverse. The method was immunoSEQ multiplex PCR; TCRdb's version includes in-frame clones alone and lacks a portion of them. The sample has about 69,000 clones; 74% are singletons. The CDR3 is 13 residues long. CDR1 is PRHDT and CDR2 is FYEKMQ in the germline V gene (reference sequence). The ends were cut back, 2 bases at V and 6 bases at J, with 7 bases in the middle. The source is an older woman in good health and CMV-seropositive. The sequenced material came from PBMCs. The rearrangement joins TRBV13 to TRBJ2-2; D possibly corresponds to TRBD1 (5 bases). CDR3 DNA: TGTGCCAGCAGCTTACAGGGTGCCGGGGAGCTGTTTTTT. Protein: CASSLQGAGELFF.